These T cell receptor beta chains were read from a single sample in a study of early T cells in non-severe SARS-CoV-2 infection. TCRdb re-analysed the 5' RACE reads in MiXCR, keeping a single row per CDR3 protein. The sample has approximately 67,000 distinct CDR3 sequences; around 10% are singletons. Sequencing used whole blood. The receptors originated from an adult who was a healthcare worker with PCR-confirmed SARS-CoV-2 infection or an uninfected control (not recorded which). CDR3s include the opening cysteine and the closing phenylalanine or tryptophan. The D gene is left open where the match is weak. Clone size is shown for a subset of rows, as once, few, many or a class of expanded clone.

d_call: TRBD1
clone_size: many
v_call: TRBV7-9
j_call: TRBJ1-5
cdr3_nt: TGTGCCAGCAGCTTATTATGTTATCTGGGACAGGACCGTCTTAGGAATCAGCCCCAGCATTTT
cdr3_aa: CASSLLCYLGQDRLRNQPQHF

d_call: .
clone_size: many
v_call: TRBV6-4
j_call: TRBJ2-2
cdr3_nt: TGTGCCAGCAGTGACTCATGGGGGCACACCGGGGAGCTGTTTTTT
cdr3_aa: CASSDSWGHTGELFF

d_call: .
clone_size: many
v_call: TRBV5-1
j_call: TRBJ2-7
cdr3_nt: TGCGCCAGCAGCCCCGGGACACTCTCCTACGAGCAGTACTTC
cdr3_aa: CASSPGTLSYEQYF

d_call: .
clone_size: many
v_call: TRBV2
j_call: TRBJ2-7
cdr3_nt: TGTGCCAGCAGTGAAGCGGCTCTAGAAGTGGTCTTC
cdr3_aa: CASSEAALEVVF

d_call: TRBD2
clone_size: many
v_call: TRBV30
j_call: TRBJ2-1
cdr3_nt: TGTGCCTGGTCCCCGGTAGCGGGAGCCGGAGGTGAGCAGTTCTTC
cdr3_aa: CAWSPVAGAGGEQFF

d_call: .
clone_size: many
v_call: TRBV11-3
j_call: TRBJ2-2
cdr3_nt: TGTGCCAGCAGCTTACGTGGAGAACAAGCCGGGGAGCTGTTTTTT
cdr3_aa: CASSLRGEQAGELFF

d_call: TRBD2
clone_size: many
v_call: TRBV6-6
j_call: TRBJ2-5
cdr3_nt: TGTGCCAGTAGACTAGCGGGGGAGACCCAGTACTTC
cdr3_aa: CASRLAGETQYF

d_call: TRBD1
clone_size: few
v_call: TRBV20-1
j_call: TRBJ1-5
cdr3_nt: TGCAGTGCTAGAGAGGACAGGGGGAAAGTCAATCAGCCCCAGCATTTT
cdr3_aa: CSAREDRGKVNQPQHF

d_call: TRBD1
clone_size: .
v_call: TRBV30
j_call: TRBJ1-3
cdr3_nt: TGTGCCTGGAGTGTACAGGGGGCTGGAAACACCATATATTTT
cdr3_aa: CAWSVQGAGNTIYF

d_call: .
clone_size: .
v_call: TRBV10-1
j_call: TRBJ1-1
cdr3_nt: TGCGCCAGCAGTGAGCTTCCGAACACTGAAGCTTTCTTT
cdr3_aa: CASSELPNTEAFF

d_call: TRBD1
clone_size: many
v_call: TRBV20-1
j_call: TRBJ1-5
cdr3_nt: TGCAGTGCTAGTTATGGGACAGGGAATCAGCCCCAGCATTTT
cdr3_aa: CSASYGTGNQPQHF

d_call: TRBD2
clone_size: many
v_call: TRBV11-2
j_call: TRBJ2-7
cdr3_nt: TGTGCCAGCAGCTCTAGCGGGGGCGATTCCTACGAGCAGTACTTC
cdr3_aa: CASSSSGGDSYEQYF

d_call: .
clone_size: few
v_call: TRBV19
j_call: TRBJ1-2
cdr3_nt: TGTGCCACCGGCGGCGGGGTGTTCTATGGCTACACCTTC
cdr3_aa: CATGGGVFYGYTF

d_call: .
clone_size: .
v_call: TRBV4-1
j_call: TRBJ2-1
cdr3_nt: TGCGCCAGCAGCCAAGGGGACTCCCTTTACAATGAGCAGTTCTTC
cdr3_aa: CASSQGDSLYNEQFF

d_call: TRBD1
clone_size: few
v_call: TRBV12-3/TRBV12-4
j_call: TRBJ1-5
cdr3_nt: TGTGCCAGCAGCCCTCGGACAGGGGGTTATGATCAGCCCCAGCATTTT
cdr3_aa: CASSPRTGGYDQPQHF

d_call: .
clone_size: many
v_call: TRBV10-1
j_call: TRBJ2-2
cdr3_nt: TGCGCCAGCAGTGCTCAAAAAGGGACCGGGGAGCTGTTTTTT
cdr3_aa: CASSAQKGTGELFF

d_call: TRBD1
clone_size: few
v_call: TRBV7-2
j_call: TRBJ1-2
cdr3_nt: TGTGCCAGCAGCCGGGGACAGGGGGCTAACTATGGCTACACCTTC
cdr3_aa: CASSRGQGANYGYTF

d_call: .
clone_size: many
v_call: TRBV4-1
j_call: TRBJ2-7
cdr3_nt: TGCGCCAGCAGCCTGACTAGTGAGGGATACGAGCAGTACTTC
cdr3_aa: CASSLTSEGYEQYF

d_call: .
clone_size: few
v_call: TRBV5-6
j_call: TRBJ1-1
cdr3_nt: TGTGCCAGCAGCGGGGGACCCACTGAAGCTTTCTTT
cdr3_aa: CASSGGPTEAFF

d_call: .
clone_size: many
v_call: TRBV2
j_call: TRBJ1-1
cdr3_nt: TGTGCCAGCAGTGAATACCCCCGGGAAACCTCCTTTGGCTTTGAAGCTTTCTTT
cdr3_aa: CASSEYPRETSFGFEAFF

d_call: .
clone_size: many
v_call: TRBV20-1
j_call: TRBJ2-3
cdr3_nt: TGCAGTGCGACCCGTGACTCGGATACGCAGTATTTT
cdr3_aa: CSATRDSDTQYF

d_call: TRBD2
clone_size: .
v_call: TRBV28
j_call: TRBJ2-7
cdr3_nt: TGTGCCAGCAGGACCTGGACTAGCGGGAGTGACCACGAGCAGTACTTC
cdr3_aa: CASRTWTSGSDHEQYF

d_call: TRBD1
clone_size: many
v_call: TRBV27
j_call: TRBJ1-3
cdr3_nt: TGTGCCAGCAGTTTAGAGGGGGCAATTGGAAACACCATATATTTT
cdr3_aa: CASSLEGAIGNTIYF

d_call: TRBD2
clone_size: many
v_call: TRBV4-1
j_call: TRBJ2-1
cdr3_nt: TGCGCCAGCAGTCACCCCCCAGCGGGAGGCGGCAATGAGCAGTTCTTC
cdr3_aa: CASSHPPAGGGNEQFF

d_call: .
clone_size: .
v_call: TRBV5-1
j_call: TRBJ2-1
cdr3_nt: TGCGCCAGCAGCGACCGGGACAACTACAATGAGCAGTTCTTC
cdr3_aa: CASSDRDNYNEQFF

d_call: .
clone_size: many
v_call: TRBV11-2
j_call: TRBJ2-3
cdr3_nt: TGTGCCAGCAGCCTCCGACGGGACTCTCGCACAGATACGCAGTATTTT
cdr3_aa: CASSLRRDSRTDTQYF

d_call: TRBD2
clone_size: many
v_call: TRBV2
j_call: TRBJ2-7
cdr3_nt: TGTGCCAGCAGACCGAGAAGCGGGAGTCCCTACGAGCAGTACTTC
cdr3_aa: CASRPRSGSPYEQYF

d_call: .
clone_size: many
v_call: TRBV20-1
j_call: TRBJ2-7
cdr3_nt: TGCAGTGCTAGAGATATGACAGGTGACGAGCAGTACTTC
cdr3_aa: CSARDMTGDEQYF

d_call: .
clone_size: medium-sized
v_call: TRBV6-6
j_call: TRBJ1-1
cdr3_nt: TGTGCCAGCAGTACCCCTCTAAGTTGGGAAGCTTTCTTT
cdr3_aa: CASSTPLSWEAFF

d_call: TRBD2
clone_size: .
v_call: TRBV29-1
j_call: TRBJ2-5
cdr3_nt: TGCAGCGTTGATAATACCAGCGGGGGGGCAGAGACCCAGTACTTC
cdr3_aa: CSVDNTSGGAETQYF

d_call: .
clone_size: many
v_call: TRBV29-1
j_call: TRBJ1-2
cdr3_nt: TGCAGCGTTGCCCAAAGACAGGTCCCAAGAGGCTACACCTTC
cdr3_aa: CSVAQRQVPRGYTF

d_call: TRBD2
clone_size: few
v_call: TRBV27
j_call: TRBJ2-7
cdr3_nt: TGTGCCAGCAGTTTAAAGGCGGGAGGTTCATACGAGCAGTACTTC
cdr3_aa: CASSLKAGGSYEQYF

d_call: .
clone_size: many
v_call: TRBV4-2
j_call: TRBJ2-7
cdr3_nt: TGTGCCAGCAGCCAAGCTGGGACCGGCAGCCACGAGCAGTACTTC
cdr3_aa: CASSQAGTGSHEQYF

d_call: TRBD2
clone_size: .
v_call: TRBV4-2
j_call: TRBJ2-3
cdr3_nt: TGTGCCAGCAGCCGACTAGCGGGGGGGCCATCAGATACGCAGTATTTT
cdr3_aa: CASSRLAGGPSDTQYF

d_call: .
clone_size: .
v_call: TRBV29-1
j_call: TRBJ1-4
cdr3_nt: TGCAGCGTTGGCAGCATTAATGAAAAACTGTTTTTT
cdr3_aa: CSVGSINEKLFF

d_call: .
clone_size: few
v_call: TRBV4-1
j_call: TRBJ2-1
cdr3_nt: TGCGCCAGCAGCCAAGAACGGGACCCAGTCTACAATGAGCAGTTCTTC
cdr3_aa: CASSQERDPVYNEQFF